This entry concerns a single T cell receptor (beta chain). Its antigen remains unidentified. No base quality information exists; no much larger clone differs at one position. TCR CDR3 regions were amplified from genomic DNA by multiplex PCR using the deep immunoSEQ assay. Extracted genomic DNA from each cell subset was spread evenly across all wells of several immunoSEQ 96-well plates, with each plate serving as a replicate. For sorted subsets, 200 ng of genomic DNA, equivalent to 30,000 or so T cell genomes, went into each replicate PCR. Purified libraries were quantified with a Qubit 3.0 fluorometer, sized on a Bioanalyzer 2100, and re-quantified with the KAPA Library Quantification kit. Every immunoSEQ 96-well plate was sequenced on a separate single-read 150-cycle Illumina NextSeq 550 flow cell. As for the original processing: The immunoSEQ output contained only junctional sequences without quality scores, so filtering could not match that applied to full-length reads. Sequences were annotated with PyIR, a Python wrapper for IgBLAST v1.9, using IMGT germline references to assign V/J genes and CDR3. Reads were filtered out if the reads had weak V/J assignments (E-value above 1e-6), no CDR3, stop codons, out-of-frame junctions, or ambiguous translated residues. V3J clonotypes were defined as sequences sharing an identical inferred V gene, J gene, and CDR3 amino acid sequence. To compute the percentage overlap between repertoires, the number of shared unique clonotypes was divided by the size of the smaller repertoire. Repertoire richness was assessed with RTK rarefaction, the Chao1 estimator, and Recon v2.1 estimates of unobserved clonotypes. Generation probabilities for all TCRbeta clonotypes obtained by the gDNA method from a handful of donors were computed using OLGA. TCRdb obtained this table from immuneACCESS and retained in-frame rearrangements with V and J assigned. These tables miss some clones; where compared with another copy, unresolved V genes account for less than half of the shortfall, and the remainder is unexplained. D and trimming were read from the DNA, whereas the V and J calls and clone size are those reported in that table. The sample yields approximately 340,000 clones; over 70% were counted once. The ten largest clones take up about 10% of the sample.

The data are from a study of shared clonotypes between healthy human individuals (dated by TCRdb to about 2020). Background on the whole study: Two women and three men aged 18 to 49 years were included in the cohort. For each donor, CD4 naive and CD4 memory were each run on three plates, CD8 naive on two plates, and CD8 memory on one plate. Leukapheresis yielded between about 0.85 and 9 billion PBMCs per donor. The study deeply sequenced blood TCR repertoires of about 5 healthy adults to estimate repertoire size and the extent of clonotype sharing between individuals. To increase sequencing depth and limit assay-specific biases, different laboratories used diverse techniques to prepare libraries and sequence TCR repertoires. Beyond this particular receptor, the publication reports: Because the study included only a small number of donors, the genetic and exposure-history diversity represented was limited. Rarefaction of sorted-subset datasets indicated incomplete sequencing despite the large sequencing depth. Sampling was limited to blood, and TCR repertoires in tissue likely differ from TCR repertoires in blood. Across a few donors, around 5.4% of naive CD4, around 3.3% of naive CD8, 2% to 2.5% of memory CD4, and 0.4% to 0.45% of memory CD8 clonotypes were shared. Based on pairwise subsampling, the degree of clonotype sharing among donors was expected to be affected by sequencing depth. Naive subsets generally had larger estimated clonotype richness than memory subsets. Compared with non-shared clonotypes, the clonotypes found in all four sorted-subset donors had higher generation probabilities.

Healthy HIV-negative adults with no recently reported acute infections or vaccinations were included as donors. Every donor was a Caucasian adult living in Nashville, Tennessee, USA. CD4+ T cells were enriched by magnetic negative selection, after which naive cells were positively selected on CD45RA and the negative fraction was taken as the memory subset. After blood collection by leukapheresis, PBMCs were isolated using Ficoll-Histopaque density gradient centrifugation and then cryopreserved in the vapor phase of liquid nitrogen. Analytical flow cytometry was used to check the purity and quantity of each magnetically sorted T cell population. Genomic DNA was isolated from each sorted fraction and quantified by UV absorbance on a Nanodrop 2000c. There are 15 amino acids in the CDR3, from cysteine to phenylalanine inclusive. The only DNA kept is the CDR3, 45 bases in frame from the first base. V is pared back by 5 bases and J by 5 bases, with 17 bases lying between the germline termini. Via the germline V gene (reference sequence), CDR1 is SEHNR and CDR2 FQNEAQ.

The sample taken for sequencing was memory CD4+ T cells sorted from blood. The label giving this sample's cell subset or site can be read as: CD45RA-negative fraction. This sequence uses TRBV7-9 and TRBJ2-3; too little of a D gene remains to name it. The source of this sequence is a man in his thirties or forties in good health. The CDR3 is CASSPREVPRDTQYF. The DNA is TGTGCCAGCAGCCCCCGAGAGGTCCCAAGAGATACGCAGTATTTT.